A selection of T cell receptor beta chains follows, all from one sample in a study of identical twins. TCRdb reprocessed the 5' RACE reads via MiXCR and lists one record per CDR3 protein. The sample carries about 900,000 distinct CDR3 sequences, about 12% recorded once. The same specimen was also included in a second study, on yellow fever vaccine responses in identical twins.

Material for sequencing was PBMCs. The receptors come from a woman aged 18-35 years in good health. Both conserved end residues are part of each CDR3. D genes are given only for firm matches. Clone size is given for some rows only: seen once, a few or many times, or a class if the clone is expanded.

.,15,TRBJ2-2,TRBV7-3,TRBD1,CASSKAGTGAGELFF,TGTGCCAGCAGCAAAGCTGGGACAGGGGCCGGGGAGCTGTTTTTT
few,15,TRBJ2-7,TRBV7-2,TRBD2,CASSLASGRGREQYF,TGTGCCAGCAGCTTAGCTAGCGGGAGGGGGAGGGAGCAGTACTTC
.,14,TRBJ2-2,TRBV24-1,.,CATGTRGNTGELFF,TGTGCCACCGGAACCAGGGGGAACACCGGGGAGCTGTTTTTT
few,14,TRBJ1-1,TRBV6-5,.,CASSYGRGYTEAFF,TGTGCCAGCAGTTACGGCAGGGGATACACTGAAGCTTTCTTT
few,15,TRBJ2-5,TRBV7-2,TRBD2,CASSLEGLAGETQYF,TGTGCCAGCAGCTTAGAGGGACTAGCGGGAGAGACCCAGTACTTC
.,16,TRBJ2-7,TRBV28,.,CASSPMTGRSSYEQYF,TGTGCCAGCAGTCCTATGACAGGGAGGAGCTCCTACGAGCAGTACTTC
.,15,TRBJ1-2,TRBV11-2,.,CASSLRAGPYYGYTF,TGTGCCAGCAGCCTGCGGGCAGGGCCCTACTATGGCTACACCTTC
.,15,TRBJ2-1,TRBV20-1,TRBD1,CSAREAGTGYNEQFF,TGCAGTGCTAGAGAAGCCGGGACAGGCTACAATGAGCAGTTCTTC
few,15,TRBJ2-1,TRBV12-3/TRBV12-4,.,CASGKGLASYNEQFF,TGTGCCAGCGGGAAGGGGCTAGCGTCCTACAATGAGCAGTTCTTC
few,16,TRBJ2-1,TRBV29-1,TRBD2,CSGQRGLAGVGDEQFF,TGCAGCGGACAACGCGGACTAGCGGGAGTAGGTGATGAGCAGTTCTTC
.,15,TRBJ2-1,TRBV6-1,.,CASSVPPSSYNEQFF,TGTGCCAGCAGTGTGCCTCCAAGCTCCTACAATGAGCAGTTCTTC
.,15,TRBJ1-2,TRBV25-1,TRBD1,CASSGHQGANYGYTF,TGTGCCAGCAGTGGACACCAGGGGGCTAACTATGGCTACACCTTC
many,16,TRBJ1-2,TRBV4-2,TRBD1,CASSRGTGTSNYGYTF,TGTGCCAGCAGCCGCGGGACAGGGACTTCTAACTATGGCTACACCTTC
.,13,TRBJ1-2,TRBV10-3,.,CAISEDRTYGYTF,TGTGCCATCAGTGAGGACAGGACCTATGGCTACACCTTC
.,16,TRBJ2-3,TRBV20-1,.,CCARDLNPGARDTQYF,TGCTGTGCTAGGGACCTTAACCCAGGGGCCAGAGATACGCAGTATTTT
.,17,TRBJ2-2,TRBV20-1,TRBD2,CSARDSSGSSNTGELFF,TGCAGTGCTAGAGATAGTAGCGGGAGTAGTAACACCGGGGAGCTGTTTTTT
many,13,TRBJ1-2,TRBV10-3,TRBD1,CAISESEEGQINF,TGTGCCATCAGTGAGTCGGAAGAGGGACAGATTAACTTC
.,13,TRBJ2-3,TRBV12-3/TRBV12-4,.,CVQGGVSTDTQYF,TGTGTGCAGGGGGGGGTGAGCACAGATACGCAGTATTTT
many,15,TRBJ2-7,TRBV28,TRBD2,CASSLLAGPSYEQYF,TGTGCCAGCAGCTTACTAGCGGGACCCTCCTACGAGCAGTACTTC
.,18,TRBJ2-5,TRBV5-1,.,CVSSLETLAQVIQETQYF,TGCGTCAGCAGCTTGGAGACCCTTGCACAGGTGATCCAAGAGACCCAGTACTTC
.,14,TRBJ1-1,TRBV20-1,.,CSAREGEANTEAFF,TGCAGTGCCAGAGAGGGGGAGGCGAACACTGAAGCTTTCTTT
many,11,TRBJ2-1,TRBV20-1,.,CSARQGNEQFF,TGCAGTGCTAGACAGGGTAATGAGCAGTTCTTC
.,13,TRBJ2-1,TRBV6-1,.,CASSEVRRLGQFF,TGTGCCAGCAGTGAAGTGAGGAGACTAGGGCAGTTCTTC
.,15,TRBJ2-2,TRBV27,.,CASSSGRDWSGELFF,TGTGCCAGCAGTTCAGGCAGGGATTGGTCCGGGGAGCTGTTTTTT
.,19,TRBJ2-1,TRBV15,TRBD2,CATSRGGGTSGSRDNEQFF,TGTGCCACCAGCAGAGGCGGGGGGACTAGCGGGAGTAGGGACAATGAGCAGTTCTTC
.,15,TRBJ2-1,TRBV5-6,.,CASSSPLKKPNEQFF,TGTGCCAGCAGCTCCCCCCTTAAAAAGCCGAATGAGCAGTTCTTC
.,15,TRBJ2-1,TRBV19,TRBD2,CASSIGWSGGHEQFF,TGTGCCAGTAGTATAGGGTGGTCGGGGGGACATGAGCAGTTCTTC
many,14,TRBJ2-7,TRBV29-1,TRBD2,CSVLIAGAPYEQYF,TGCAGCGTTCTCATAGCGGGAGCCCCCTACGAGCAGTACTTC
.,21,TRBJ2-1,TRBV6-2/TRBV6-3,TRBD2,CASNSYLAGPPQLAGGNEQFF,TGTGCCAGCAATTCCTACCTCGCCGGACCGCCACAGCTAGCGGGAGGGAATGAGCAGTTCTTC
many,13,TRBJ1-2,TRBV18,.,CASSPAANYGYTF,TGTGCCAGCTCACCAGCGGCTAACTATGGCTACACCTTC
few,15,TRBJ2-2,TRBV6-1,.,CASSEVAVNTGELFF,TGTGCCAGCAGTGAAGTGGCTGTCAACACCGGGGAGCTGTTTTTT